Presented here are 20 T cell receptor beta chains from one specimen sequenced in a study of shared clonotypes between healthy human individuals. Data came from immunoSEQ multiplex PCR; TCRdb stores just in-frame clones and leaves some out. The table lists some 790,000 clones, roughly two thirds of them singletons, with more than 1.5% in the top ten. Sequencing was carried out using memory CD4+ T cells sorted from blood. Subset meaning: CD45RA-negative fraction. The receptors come from a woman in her thirties in good health.

Written as DNA, the CDR3 is TGTGCCAGCTCACCTAATAGCAATCAGCCCCAGCATTTT. Protein product: CASSPNSNQPQHF. This rearrangement joins TRBV18 to TRBJ1-5; no definite D call. Trimming took 3 bases from V and 0 from J, leaving 3 bases between them. Germline lookup yields CDR1 KGHSH and CDR2 LQKENI. The length of the CDR3 is 13 residues.

This clone was observed a few times. The sample carries other DNA sequences with the same CDR3. The chain is built from TRBV5-1 and TRBJ1-2, with 8 nucleotides matching TRBD1. J gave up 4 bases and V 2 bases, and 4 bases lay outside the gene matches. This CDR3 contains 14 residues. From germline, CDR1 is SGHRS and CDR2 YFSETQ. As DNA, the CDR3 is TGCGCCAGCAGCTTTGGACAGGGAGTCTATGGCTACACCTTC. This encodes CASSFGQGVYGYTF.

The rearrangement joins TRBV5-4 to TRBJ2-3, with D possibly being TRBD1 or TRBD2 (5 bases each). Trimming removed 4 bases at V and 2 bases at J, with 14 bases between. CDR3 length equals 15 residues. Germline CDR1 reads SGHNT; CDR2 reads YYREEE (reference sequence). CDR3 sequence reads: CASSNRDRATDTQYF. CDR3 nucleotide sequence: TGTGCCAGCAGCAACCGGGACCGAGCCACAGATACGCAGTATTTT.

This chain connects TRBV6-6 to TRBJ2-3, with D perhaps given as TRBD1 or TRBD2 (6 bases each). V lost 5 bases, J lost 2 bases, and 17 bases lay in between. CDR3 length equals 16 residues. Germline V gene data show CDR1 as MNHNY and CDR2 as SVGAGI (reference sequence). CDR3 sequence (DNA): TGTGCCAGCAGTCAACCTAAGGGGGGAACCACAGATACGCAGTATTTT. This sequence encodes CASSQPKGGTTDTQYF.

This clone showed up just once. The rearrangement joins TRBV2 to TRBJ2-1; D gene unclear. Germline-derived CDR1 and CDR2 are SNHLY and FYNNEI. Trimming shortened V by 8 bases and J by 0 bases, and 11 bases separated the two germline ends. This CDR3 comprises 14 residues. DNA of the CDR3: TGTGCCAGCGTCCCGGCCGTCTCCTACAATGAGCAGTTCTTC. Protein sequence: CASVPAVSYNEQFF.

V and J are TRBV5-3 and TRBJ2-1; TRBD2 aligns across 11 bases. TRBV5-3 is reported as an ORF; its role is uncertain. The CDR3 runs to 15 residues. The CDR3 loop reads CGFRELAGDLNEQFF. CDR3 DNA: TGTGGGTTCCGAGAACTAGCGGGAGACCTCAATGAGCAGTTCTTC.

The chain is built from TRBV19 and TRBJ2-7, with D perhaps matching TRBD1 (7 bases). In germline, CDR1 is LNHDA, CDR2 SQIVND (reference sequence). CDR3 length: 15 residues. The germline V and J ends were trimmed by 3 bases and 5 bases, with 17 bases remaining between them. The CDR3 loop is CASSMPTGRRNEQYF. The CDR3 coding sequence is TGTGCCAGTAGTATGCCGACAGGGAGGAGGAACGAGCAGTACTTC.

The gene calls are TRBV11-1 and TRBJ2-3; D gene ambiguous. Germline loops: CDR1 SGHAT, CDR2 FQDESV (reference sequence). The CDR3 is 15 residues long. Trimming removed 5 bases at V and 6 bases at J, with 18 bases between. CDR3: CASSGTPHAQDTQYF. The CDR3 DNA reads TGTGCCAGCAGCGGCACACCGCATGCTCAGGATACGCAGTATTTT.

This chain's CDR3 is CASRGGTGNEKLFF. The CDR3 coding sequence is TGTGCCAGCAGGGGGGGGACCGGGAATGAAAAACTGTTTTTT. The gene calls are TRBV7-2 and TRBJ1-4; D perhaps matches TRBD1 (5 bases). CDR1 and CDR2 (germline): SGHTA, FQGNSA. This CDR3 is built from 14 residues. V lost 6 bases and J lost 5, with 13 bases in between.

The chain carries TRBV29-1 and TRBJ2-4, with 9 bases matching TRBD1. The junction had 6 bases not matched to a gene; V was cut back by 6 bases and J by 9 bases. In germline, CDR1 is SQVTM, CDR2 ANQGSEA. The CDR3 length is 12 residues. Here the CDR3 DNA reads TGCAGCGTCGTGGACAGGGGAAGCATTCAGTACTTC. It specifies CSVVDRGSIQYF.

The rearrangement joins TRBV7-2 to TRBJ2-7, with 9 bases that match TRBD1. Germline assignment: CDR1 SGHTA and CDR2 FQGNSA. Trimming took 1 base from V and 5 from J; bases not matched to a gene: 9. This CDR3 is 16 amino acids long. CDR3 sequence: CASSLDVGQGFDEQYF. Written as DNA, the CDR3 is TGTGCCAGCAGCTTAGATGTGGGACAGGGTTTCGACGAGCAGTACTTC.

This clone was detected ten times or more. The chain has TRBV30 and TRBJ2-1; 8 nucleotides align to TRBD2. V was clipped by 0 bases and J by 9 bases; unmatched bases: 7. The CDR3 runs 14 residues. CDR1 is GTSNPN, CDR2 SVGIG, per germline (reference sequence). This CDR3 reads CAWSVLAGMVEQFF. DNA of the CDR3: TGTGCCTGGAGTGTCTTAGCGGGGATGGTTGAGCAGTTCTTC.

The table lists this clone with a few counts. The V call is TRBV4-2, the J call TRBJ2-1; the match to TRBD2 covers 14 bases. V was pared by 0 bases and J by 4 bases, with 23 bases of the junction left unmatched. Germline CDR1 is LGHNA and CDR2 is YNFKEQ. The CDR3 is 24 residues long. The CDR3: CASSQDRDRGLAGLAGVSYNEQFF. CDR3 coding DNA: TGTGCCAGCAGCCAAGACCGGGACAGGGGGCTCGCGGGACTAGCGGGAGTAAGTTACAATGAGCAGTTCTTC.

The rearrangement joins TRBV14 to TRBJ1-5; TRBD1 agrees at 7 bases. Losses at the gene ends were 0 bases for V and 4 bases for J; bases not matched to a gene: 3. Germline V gene data show CDR1 as SGHDN and CDR2 as FVKESK. The CDR3 is made up of 15 amino acids. The DNA of the CDR3 is TGTGCCAGCAGCCAAGAGGGGGACAGAAATCAGCCCCAGCATTTT. Translated, it gives CASSQEGDRNQPQHF.

The chain joins TRBV5-6 to TRBJ2-5; D gene ambiguous. Germline V gene data show CDR1 as SGHDT and CDR2 as YYEEEE. The CDR3 loop spans 13 amino acids. Trimming removed 1 base from V and 7 bases from J, with 11 bases in between. CDR3 bases: TGTGCCAGCAGCTTGTGGTCCACCGGGACCCAGTACTTC. It specifies CASSLWSTGTQYF.

The rearrangement joins TRBV2 to TRBJ1-2; D is unresolved. The CDR3 length is 15 residues. The V gene lost 2 bases and the J gene lost 4 bases, with 14 bases spanning the gap. The germline V gene encodes CDR1 SNHLY and CDR2 FYNNEI. CDR3 coding DNA: TGTGCCAGCAGTGAATCGCAGCTGAACAGCTATGGCTACACCTTC. This codes for CASSESQLNSYGYTF.

The rearrangement joins TRBV6-1 to TRBJ2-5, with 12 bases fitting TRBD2. This CDR3 is built from 16 residues. CDR1 and CDR2 (germline): MNHNS, SASEGT. V gave up 3 bases and J gave up 4 bases; unmatched junction bases: 6. The CDR3 nucleotides are TGTGCCAGCAGTGATAGAATGGGACTAGCGGGAGAGACCCAGTACTTC. As protein: CASSDRMGLAGETQYF.

This chain joins TRBV18 and TRBJ2-6; no firm D call. The CDR3 totals 16 residues. V lost 3 bases, J lost 0 bases, and 9 bases lay in between. The germline gives CDR1 KGHSH, CDR2 LQKENI. The CDR3 region is CASSPAANSGANVLTF. The CDR3, as DNA: TGTGCCAGCTCACCGGCAGCTAACTCTGGGGCCAACGTCCTGACTTTC.

The genes are TRBV5-4 and TRBJ2-7; 8 nucleotides line up with TRBD2. CDR1 SGHNT and CDR2 YYREEE come from the germline V gene (reference sequence). V was pared by 4 bases and J by 2 bases, with 8 bases of the junction left unmatched. The CDR3 has 15 amino acids. In nucleotides, the CDR3 is TGTGCCAGCAGCCCTCCCACTAGCGGAACCTACGAGCAGTACTTC. Protein sequence: CASSPPTSGTYEQYF.

The chain has TRBV28 and TRBJ2-4; TRBD2 aligns across 10 bases. The V gene's germline CDR1 is MDHEN and CDR2 SYDVKM. CDR3 length: 14 residues. J gave up 5 bases and V 2 bases, and 0 bases lay outside the gene matches. Here the CDR3 reads CASSLLAGENIQYF. The CDR3 nucleotides are TGTGCCAGCAGTTTACTAGCGGGAGAAAACATTCAGTACTTC.